This TCR beta chain was documented in a study of shared clonotypes between healthy human individuals. Findings and caveats of the study: As a rule, naive subsets had a larger estimated richness than memory subsets.

Points on this clone: The antigen remains undetermined.

CDR3 size: 15 residues. With V trimmed by 5 bases and J by 3 bases, 2 bases remained unmatched. The germline gives CDR1 SGHAT, CDR2 FQNNGV. The table came from immunoSEQ multiplex PCR; TCRdb's copy has only in-frame clones and leaves some out. The sample consists of roughly 2.2 million clones, less than 95% of them appearing once. The receptor was isolated from a man younger than 35 in good health. Some clones in this sample may be carry-over from other donors' samples. Sequenced sample: naive CD4+ T cells from PBMCs. Subset reported: CD45RA+ positively selected. This chain joins TRBV11-2 and TRBJ2-3; 13 positions match TRBD2. The CDR3 DNA sequence: TGTGCCAGCAGCCCGGGACTAGCGGGAACAGATACGCAGTATTTT. Translation: CASSPGLAGTDTQYF.